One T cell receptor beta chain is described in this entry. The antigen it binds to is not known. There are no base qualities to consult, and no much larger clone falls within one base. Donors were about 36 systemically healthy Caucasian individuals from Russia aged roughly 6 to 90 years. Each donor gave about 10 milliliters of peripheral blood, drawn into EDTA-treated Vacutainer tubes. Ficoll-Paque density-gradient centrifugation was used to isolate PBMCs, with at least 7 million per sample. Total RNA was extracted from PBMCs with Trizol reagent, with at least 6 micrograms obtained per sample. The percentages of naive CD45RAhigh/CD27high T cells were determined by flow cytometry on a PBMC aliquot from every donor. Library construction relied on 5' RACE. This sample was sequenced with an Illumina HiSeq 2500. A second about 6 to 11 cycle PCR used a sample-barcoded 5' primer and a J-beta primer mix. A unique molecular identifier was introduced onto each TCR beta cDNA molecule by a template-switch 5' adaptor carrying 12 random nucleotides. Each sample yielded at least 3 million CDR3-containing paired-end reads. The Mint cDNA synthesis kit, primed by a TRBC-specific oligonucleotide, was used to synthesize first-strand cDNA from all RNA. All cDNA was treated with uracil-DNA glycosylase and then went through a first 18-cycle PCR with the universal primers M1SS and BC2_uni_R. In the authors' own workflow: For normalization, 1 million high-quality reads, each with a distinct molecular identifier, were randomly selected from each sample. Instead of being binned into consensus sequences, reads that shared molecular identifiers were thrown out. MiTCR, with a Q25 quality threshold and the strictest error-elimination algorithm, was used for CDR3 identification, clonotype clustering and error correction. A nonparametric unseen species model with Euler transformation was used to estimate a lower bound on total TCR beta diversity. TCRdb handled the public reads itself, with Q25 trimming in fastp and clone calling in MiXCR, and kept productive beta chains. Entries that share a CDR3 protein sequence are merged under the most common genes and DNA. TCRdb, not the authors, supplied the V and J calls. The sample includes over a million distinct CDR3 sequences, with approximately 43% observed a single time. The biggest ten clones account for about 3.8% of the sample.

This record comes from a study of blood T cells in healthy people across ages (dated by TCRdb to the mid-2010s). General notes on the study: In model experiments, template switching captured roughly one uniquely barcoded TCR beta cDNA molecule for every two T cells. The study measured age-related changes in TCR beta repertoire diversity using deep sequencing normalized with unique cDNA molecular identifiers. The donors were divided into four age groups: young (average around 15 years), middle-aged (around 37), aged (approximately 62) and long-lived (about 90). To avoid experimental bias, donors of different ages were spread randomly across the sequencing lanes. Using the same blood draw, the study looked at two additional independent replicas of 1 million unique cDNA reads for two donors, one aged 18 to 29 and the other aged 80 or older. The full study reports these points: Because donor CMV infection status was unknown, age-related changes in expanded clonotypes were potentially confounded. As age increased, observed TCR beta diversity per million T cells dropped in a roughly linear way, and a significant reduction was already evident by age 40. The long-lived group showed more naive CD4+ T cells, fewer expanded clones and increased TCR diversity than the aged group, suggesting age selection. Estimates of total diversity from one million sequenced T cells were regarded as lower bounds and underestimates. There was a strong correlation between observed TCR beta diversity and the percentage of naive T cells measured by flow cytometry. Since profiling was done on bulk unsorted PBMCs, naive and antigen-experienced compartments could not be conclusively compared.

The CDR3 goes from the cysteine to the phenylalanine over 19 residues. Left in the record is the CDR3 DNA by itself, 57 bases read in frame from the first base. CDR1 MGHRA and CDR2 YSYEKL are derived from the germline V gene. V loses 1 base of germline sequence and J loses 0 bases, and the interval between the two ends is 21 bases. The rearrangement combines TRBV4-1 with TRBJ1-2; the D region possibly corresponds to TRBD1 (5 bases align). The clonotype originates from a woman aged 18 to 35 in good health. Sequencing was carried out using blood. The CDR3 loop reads CASSQVSRAVPSANYGYTF. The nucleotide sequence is TGCGCCAGCAGCCAAGTATCCAGGGCCGTTCCCTCAGCTAACTATGGCTACACCTTC.